A single sample gave rise to the 4 T cell receptor beta chains below, sequenced in a study of blood T cell repertoires in COVID-19. Profiling relied on immunoSEQ multiplex PCR, and the TCRdb table lists in-frame clones only, not all of them. Among roughly 400,000 clones listed, roughly 88% were seen once. The sequenced sample consisted of PBMCs or T cells enriched from blood (not recorded which). The receptor source for this set is a young man who had recovered from COVID-19.

This rearrangement joins TRBV7-2 to TRBJ2-1; the D is unclear. The CDR3 totals 16 residues. CDR1 SGHTA and CDR2 FQGNSA come from the germline V gene. V was pared by 1 base and J by 5 bases, with 15 bases between. CDR3 in DNA: TGTGCCAGCAGCTTAGTTGCGGCACTACCGAACAATGAGCAGTTCTTC. Residues: CASSLVAALPNNEQFF.

V and J are TRBV6-5 and TRBJ1-1; D is ambiguous. Trimming cost V 6 bases and J 5 bases, with 19 bases left between them. The CDR3 contains 15 residues. Germline lookup yields CDR1 MNHEY and CDR2 SVGAGI. CDR3 loop: CASRATRQRATEAFF. CDR3 coding DNA: TGTGCCAGCAGAGCGACCCGCCAACGCGCGACTGAAGCTTTCTTT.

The V call is TRBV28, the J call TRBJ2-1; 8 bases match TRBD2. V lost 4 bases, J lost 9 bases, and 5 bases stayed unmatched. This CDR3 comprises 13 residues. CDR1 and CDR2 from the germline V gene are MDHEN and SYDVKM. CDR3 nucleotide sequence: TGTGCCAGCAGTTCTCCGCGGGGGGCTGAGCAGTTCTTC. As protein: CASSSPRGAEQFF.

The chain joins TRBV19 to TRBJ1-2, with 7 bases identical to TRBD1. The CDR3 totals 11 residues. V shed 6 bases, J shed 14 bases, and the junction held 9 bases outside the gene matches. Germline CDR1 reads LNHDA; CDR2 reads SQIVND (reference sequence). The CDR3 nucleotides read TGTGCCAGTAGCAGGGGGACCGATGGGACCTTC. Amino acids: CASSRGTDGTF.